This entry lists 27 T cell receptor beta chains sequenced from one sample in a study of T cells after posttransplantation cyclophosphamide. Produced via immunoSEQ multiplex PCR; TCRdb's table is partial and in-frame only. The specimen gives some 39,000 clones without singletons; the ten biggest hold approximately 1.3%. The sequencing input was PBMCs. All receptors derive from a girl aged 5-17 years in good health, CMV-negative, and a related stem cell transplant donor.

This clone turned up a few times. The gene calls are TRBV4-2 and TRBJ2-7, with 8 positions matching TRBD2. From germline, CDR1 is LGHNA and CDR2 YNFKEQ. J gave up 1 base and V 4 bases, and 9 bases lay outside the gene matches. The CDR3 has 16 residues. The CDR3 protein is CASSPRWREVSYEQYF. CDR3 bases: TGTGCCAGCAGCCCTCGCTGGCGGGAGGTTTCCTACGAGCAGTACTTC.

This clone was recorded a few times. The rearrangement joins TRBV2 to TRBJ2-3, with D unresolved. Deletions cut 0 bases from V and 4 bases from J, with 8 bases between. The CDR3 contains 14 residues. CDR1 is SNHLY and CDR2 is FYNNEI in the germline V gene. CDR3 amino acids: CASSEAVWPDTQYF. The CDR3 region has the DNA TGTGCCAGCAGTGAAGCAGTTTGGCCAGATACGCAGTATTTT.

This clone came up many times. This rearrangement joins TRBV4-3 to TRBJ2-7; 11 nucleotides align to TRBD2. The V gene end was trimmed by 3 bases and the J gene end by 2 bases; junction bases not matched to a gene: 3. There are 15 residues in the CDR3. CDR1 and CDR2 from the germline V gene are LGHNA and YSLEER. The CDR3 sequence: CASSQLAGGAYEQYF. CDR3 nucleotides: TGCGCCAGCAGCCAGCTAGCGGGAGGAGCCTACGAGCAGTACTTC.

In this sample, this clone turned up many times. The chain joins TRBV6-4 to TRBJ1-2; possible D gene TRBD1, 6 bases. The V end lost 0 bases, the J end lost 4 bases, and 12 bases lay between the germline ends. The germline gives CDR1 MRHNA, CDR2 SNTAGT. This CDR3 spans 15 amino acids. CDR3 amino acids: CASSDSTGGSYGYTF. The CDR3 DNA follows: TGTGCCAGCAGTGACTCGACGGGGGGCAGCTATGGCTACACCTTC.

This clone was detected many times. The J gene is TRBJ2-3, the V gene TRBV6-1; TRBD2 agrees at 13 bases. Germline trimming cut 4 bases from V and 5 bases from J; bases unmatched to any gene: 6. This CDR3 is built from 16 residues. The germline CDR1 and CDR2 sequences are MNHNS and SASEGT. The CDR3: CASSGLAGGRGDTQYF. CDR3 in DNA: TGTGCCAGCAGTGGACTAGCGGGGGGCCGTGGAGATACGCAGTATTTT.

V and J are TRBV7-9 and TRBJ2-2; a possible D gene is TRBD2 (5 bases). The V gene lost 8 bases and the J gene lost 3 bases, with 10 bases spanning the gap. The length of the CDR3 is 13 residues. CDR1 is SEHNR, CDR2 FQNEAQ, per germline (reference sequence). The CDR3 sequence is CASAQRDTGELFF. The DNA of the CDR3 is TGTGCCAGCGCCCAGAGGGACACCGGGGAGCTGTTTTTT.

This clone has more than one count but fewer than ten. CDR3: CASSGSGTQDTQYF. CDR3 bases: TGTGCCAGCAGCGGTTCGGGTACACAAGATACGCAGTATTTT. The chain links TRBV9 to TRBJ2-3; D gene uncertain. Trimming stripped 3 bases from V and 5 bases from J, with 13 bases between. Germline V gene lookup returns CDR1 SGDLS and CDR2 YYNGEE. This CDR3 contains 14 residues.

This clone was counted at least ten times. The V gene is TRBV27, the J gene TRBJ1-2, with 9 bases fitting TRBD1. Germline CDR1 and CDR2: MNHEY and SMNVEV (reference sequence). This CDR3 has 14 residues. J lost 3 bases, V lost 3 bases, and 2 bases had no gene match. CDR3 nucleotide sequence: TGTGCCAGCAGTTTCCGGGACAGGGACTATGGCTACACCTTC. Translating gives CASSFRDRDYGYTF.

This clone has ten or more counts. The chain uses TRBV7-9 and TRBJ2-5; D is ambiguous. The CDR3 runs 14 residues. Germline values: CDR1 SEHNR, CDR2 FQNEAQ (reference sequence). With 1 base removed from V and 5 bases from J, the gap between germline ends came to 11 bases. The CDR3 spells CASSLGAFKETQYF. The CDR3 coding sequence is TGTGCCAGCAGCTTAGGGGCATTTAAGGAGACCCAGTACTTC.

The genes are TRBV30 and TRBJ2-3, with 10 nucleotides matching TRBD2. The V and J ends lost 5 bases and 4 bases, in that order; junction bases with no gene match: 6. The length of the CDR3 is 14 residues. Germline lookup yields CDR1 GTSNPN and CDR2 SVGIG (reference sequence). CDR3 DNA sequence: TGTGCCTGGGCGCAGCGGGGGGGGGCAGATACGCAGTATTTT. Its translation: CAWAQRGGADTQYF.

This clone was seen at least ten times. The rearrangement links TRBV7-3 to TRBJ2-2; 7 bases agree with TRBD2. The trim removed 3 bases at V and 6 bases at J, leaving 10 bases unmatched. The CDR3 is made up of 16 amino acids. Per germline, CDR1 SGHTA and CDR2 FQGTGA. CDR3 region: CASSFLALGGAGELFF. CDR3 bases: TGTGCCAGCAGCTTCCTTGCCCTTGGGGGGGCCGGGGAGCTGTTTTTT.

This chain uses TRBV7-9 with TRBJ2-5, with TRBD2 matching 9 bases. Trimming at V came to 7 bases and at J to 3 bases, leaving 9 bases not matched to a gene. The CDR3 extends over 15 amino acids. Germline lookup yields CDR1 SEHNR and CDR2 FQNEAQ (reference sequence). CDR3 sequence (DNA): TGTGCCAGCATCAATTCCAGACTAGCGGAAGAGACCCAGTACTTC. Translation gives CASINSRLAEETQYF.

This clone occurred many times. The gene calls are TRBV11-2 and TRBJ2-7; 9 bases are shared with TRBD1. Germline V lookup: CDR1 SGHAT, CDR2 FQNNGV. Unmatched junction bases numbered 9, after V lost 6 bases and J lost 3 bases. This CDR3 has 15 residues. CDR3 in amino acids: CASRSGTGLLYEQYF. CDR3 bases: TGTGCCAGCAGATCCGGGACAGGGCTGCTCTACGAGCAGTACTTC. Drawing the rest from reference TRBV11-2 and TRBJ2-7, the complete variable domain is EAGVAQSPRYKIIEKRQSVAFWCNPISGHATLYWYQQILGQGPKLLIQFQNNGVVDDSQLPKDRFSAERLKGVDSTLKIQPAKLEDSAVYLCASRSGTGLLYEQYFGPGTRLTVT.

Many counts were recorded for this clone. The chain couples TRBV6-6 to TRBJ2-3; 7 nucleotides align to TRBD2. CDR1 and CDR2 (germline): MNHNY, SVGAGI (reference sequence). This CDR3 region has 13 residues. The CDR3 nucleotides are TGTGCTGGGGGAGGGGAGGAGACAGATACGCAGTATTTT. Translated, it gives CAGGGEETDTQYF.

This clone was counted ten times or more. This chain joins TRBV11-2 and TRBJ2-3; D perhaps matches TRBD1 (5 bases). V dropped 3 bases and J dropped 0 bases, with 19 bases sitting between them. There are 18 residues in the CDR3. Germline V CDR1 and CDR2: SGHAT, FQNNGV. The CDR3 reads CASSFWLRRQTSTDTQYF. The CDR3 coding sequence is TGTGCCAGCAGCTTCTGGCTCCGGCGACAGACTAGCACAGATACGCAGTATTTT.

This clone was recorded many times. V gene TRBV5-4 combines with J gene TRBJ2-3, with D maybe TRBD1 (7 bases). The CDR3 consists of 16 residues. CDR1 and CDR2 (germline): SGHNT, YYREEE (reference sequence). Trimming pared 1 base from V and 2 bases from J, leaving 14 bases between. The CDR3 DNA follows: TGTGCCAGCAGCTTGCAGGGGGGCTCCCTCACAGATACGCAGTATTTT. Its translation is CASSLQGGSLTDTQYF.

The V call is TRBV30, the J call TRBJ1-4; D is ambiguous. V lost 0 bases and J 6 bases, leaving 8 bases between the germline ends. The CDR3 is made up of 13 amino acids. CDR1 is GTSNPN, CDR2 SVGIG, per germline (reference sequence). CDR3: CAWSVRRDEKLFF. CDR3 coding DNA: TGTGCCTGGAGTGTAAGGAGGGATGAAAAACTGTTTTTT.

Ten or more counts support this clone. J is TRBJ1-2 and V is TRBV5-1, with a weak D call TRBD1 (5 bases). CDR1 and CDR2 (germline): SGHRS, YFSETQ. This CDR3 region has 13 residues. The germline V and J ends were trimmed by 4 bases and 3 bases, with 10 bases remaining between them. The CDR3 sequence: CASSQDSDYGYTF. DNA of the CDR3: TGCGCCAGCAGCCAAGACAGCGACTATGGCTACACCTTC.

At least ten counts were recorded for this clone. The V and J genes are TRBV9 and TRBJ2-1; 15 positions match TRBD2. V lost 3 bases, J lost 7 bases, and 2 bases stayed unmatched. Germline loops: CDR1 SGDLS, CDR2 YYNGEE. The CDR3 has 15 amino acids. The CDR3 loop reads CASSGTSGRGNEQFF. The CDR3 DNA follows: TGTGCCAGCAGCGGGACTAGCGGGAGGGGGAATGAGCAGTTCTTC.

The chain carries TRBV27 and TRBJ1-4; tentatively, D is TRBD1 (5 bases). This CDR3 region has 16 residues. Germline loops: CDR1 MNHEY, CDR2 SMNVEV (reference sequence). V was cut by 5 bases and J by 0 bases, with 13 bases left in between. The CDR3 DNA is TGTGCCAGCAGTGCAAGACAGCTGGCAACTAATGAAAAACTGTTTTTT. Its protein product is CASSARQLATNEKLFF. The whole variable domain, remainder taken from reference TRBV27 and TRBJ1-4, is EAQVTQNPRYLITVTGKKLTVTCSQNMNHEYMSWYRQDPGLGLRQIYYSMNVEVTDKGDVPEGYKVSRKEKRNFPLILESPSPNQTSLYFCASSARQLATNEKLFFGSGTQLSVL.

The rearrangement joins TRBV9 to TRBJ2-7; 8 nucleotides line up with TRBD1. The CDR3 runs 15 residues. Germline CDR1 reads SGDLS; CDR2 reads YYNGEE. Trimming removed 0 bases from V and 4 bases from J; junction bases left unmatched: 6. CDR3 sequence: CASSVAGTGIYEQYF. The CDR3 DNA follows: TGTGCCAGCAGCGTAGCCGGGACAGGTATTTACGAGCAGTACTTC.

Many counts were recorded for this clone. This chain connects TRBV27 to TRBJ1-4; TRBD1 matches at 10 bases. J was trimmed by 5 bases and V by 4 bases; bases with no gene match: 4. CDR3 size: 15 residues. CDR1 and CDR2 from the germline V gene are MNHEY and SMNVEV (reference sequence). Written as DNA, the CDR3 is TGTGCCAGCAGTTCGCCGGGACAGGGGAATGAAAAACTGTTTTTT. As protein: CASSSPGQGNEKLFF.

In this sample, this clone turned up many times. J is TRBJ1-1 and V is TRBV27; TRBD1 matches 8 bases. CDR1 is MNHEY and CDR2 is SMNVEV in the germline V gene (reference sequence). After removal of 10 bases from V and 3 bases from J, the junction contained 7 bases not matched to a gene. The CDR3 is made up of 13 amino acids. CDR3 residues: CATSYRGDTEAFF. Here the CDR3 DNA reads TGTGCCACTTCCTACAGGGGGGACACTGAAGCTTTCTTT.

This clone was seen ten or more times. This chain links TRBV7-2 with TRBJ2-7, with 10 bases lining up with TRBD2. Unmatched junction bases numbered 15, after V lost 3 bases and J lost 1 base. Germline CDR1 reads SGHTA; CDR2 reads FQGNSA. This CDR3 contains 19 residues. In nucleotides, the CDR3 is TGTGCCAGCAGCTTCCTAGCGGGAGAAATCCGGGAGCTTTCCTACGAGCAGTACTTC. Amino acid sequence: CASSFLAGEIRELSYEQYF. Complete variable domain (other parts from reference TRBV7-2 and TRBJ2-7): GAGVSQSPSNKVTEKGKDVELRCDPISGHTALYWYRQSLGQGLEFLIYFQGNSAPDKSGLPSDRFSAERTGGSVSTLTIQRTQQEDSAVYLCASSFLAGEIRELSYEQYFGPGTRLTVT.

This clone was detected ten times or more. The chain couples TRBV19 to TRBJ1-1; a weak D match, TRBD1 (5 bases). CDR3 length: 13 amino acids. Germline V gene sequence: CDR1 LNHDA, CDR2 SQIVND (reference sequence). The V gene lost 4 bases and the J gene lost 0 bases, with 6 bases spanning the gap. DNA of the CDR3: TGTGCCAGTAGTAAGACAGTGAACACTGAAGCTTTCTTT. This encodes CASSKTVNTEAFF.

This clone was seen more than once but under ten times. The chain combines TRBV30 with TRBJ1-2; the D gene is possibly TRBD1 (5 bases). This CDR3 is built from 15 residues. Germline CDR1 reads GTSNPN; CDR2 reads SVGIG (reference sequence). Trimming shortened V by 1 base and J by 6 bases, and 18 bases separated the two germline ends. DNA of the CDR3: TGTGCCTGGAGTGAGGCAGGGCCCACGACTCATGGCTACACCTTC. As protein: CAWSEAGPTTHGYTF.

This clone has at least ten counts. The rearrangement joins TRBV7-9 to TRBJ1-4; possible D gene TRBD1, 6 bases. V was shortened by 5 bases and J by 8 bases, with 15 bases between the two germline ends. The germline CDR1 and CDR2 sequences are SEHNR and FQNEAQ (reference sequence). This CDR3 spans 14 amino acids. CDR3 sequence: CASSPGVEIEKLFF. CDR3 nucleotides: TGTGCCAGCAGCCCAGGGGTTGAGATAGAAAAACTGTTTTTT.